These T cell receptor beta chains were read from a single sample in a study of cytomegalovirus exposure and HLA in healthy donors. This table comes from immunoSEQ multiplex PCR, and its TCRdb copy is limited to in-frame clones, with some not included. The sample consists of 150,000 to 250,000 clones, about 81% of them appearing once. The sample taken for sequencing was PBMCs. The receptors shown here come from a woman in her 30s in good health and CMV-seronegative. Each CDR3 is given with its conserved first and last residue.

J	V	CDR3
TRBJ1-2	TRBV6-5	CASTLSGAANYGYTF
TRBJ1-1	TRBV7-9	CASSLPGPTEAFF
TRBJ2-1	TRBV18	CASSGLAGHGGEQFF
TRBJ2-7	TRBV5-1	CASRAGTTYEQYF
TRBJ1-2	TRBV27	CASSPQGYGYGYTF
TRBJ1-2	TRBV6-5	CASSYAGYGYTF
TRBJ1-2	TRBV2	CASSAEDSLYGYTF
TRBJ1-4	TRBV27	CASSFSIYGQRSSTNEKLFF
TRBJ1-3	TRBV6-5	CASRQDEYGNTIYF
TRBJ2-7	TRBV5-8	CASSRGQGKYEQYF
TRBJ1-1	TRBV25-1	CASSEFSGNTEAFF
TRBJ2-7	TRBV2	CASRGGGPYEQYF
TRBJ1-2	TRBV6-6	CASSPTGNYGYTF
TRBJ2-7	TRBV6-5	CASSRDYTYEQYF
TRBJ1-1	TRBV2	CASSEDRANTEAFF
TRBJ1-5	TRBV5-6	CASSLGQMGQPQHF
TRBJ1-1	TRBV6-5	CASSPLNTEAFF
TRBJ2-5	TRBV29-1	CSVALAGGETQYF
TRBJ2-3	TRBV5-5	CASSVDRRLTDTQYF
TRBJ1-1	TRBV19	CASSTKALGGTEAFF
TRBJ2-1	TRBV5-4	CASSSTSGLYNEQFF
TRBJ2-1	TRBV6-5	CASSRPGLAFNEQFF
TRBJ2-7	TRBV27	CASTQGAGGLNEQYF
TRBJ2-4	TRBV5-1	CASSLGLAGEIVAKNIQYF
TRBJ1-6	TRBV6-1	CAGGTGNNSPLHF
TRBJ1-2	TRBV18	CASSQGQGDSYTF
TRBJ1-2	TRBV2	CASSTTTALYYGYTF
TRBJ1-5	TRBV11-3	CASSFPQFQPQHF
TRBJ1-2	TRBV5-1	CASSLGTYGYTF
TRBJ2-1	TRBV7-9	CATQGQGTYNEQFF
TRBJ2-7	TRBV11-2	CASSLPTSTISYEQYF
TRBJ1-2	TRBV25-1	CASTPPGISNYGYTF
TRBJ1-6	TRBV5-1	CASSLGQGARGSPLHF
TRBJ1-1	TRBV13	CASSARGMGNTEAFF
TRBJ1-2	TRBV27	CASSNNEGVNGYTF
TRBJ2-3	TRBV27	CASMVAGGTDTQYF
TRBJ1-1	TRBV6-5	CASSYSDRNTEAFF
TRBJ2-2	TRBV11-3	CASSLVGSGGELFF
TRBJ1-2	TRBV6-1	CASSGFRGLYGYTF
TRBJ1-6	TRBV14	CASSRLGSTYNSPLHF
TRBJ2-1	TRBV5-1	CASRTSGTNEQFF
TRBJ2-3	TRBV5-1	CASSYSGGAPDTQYF